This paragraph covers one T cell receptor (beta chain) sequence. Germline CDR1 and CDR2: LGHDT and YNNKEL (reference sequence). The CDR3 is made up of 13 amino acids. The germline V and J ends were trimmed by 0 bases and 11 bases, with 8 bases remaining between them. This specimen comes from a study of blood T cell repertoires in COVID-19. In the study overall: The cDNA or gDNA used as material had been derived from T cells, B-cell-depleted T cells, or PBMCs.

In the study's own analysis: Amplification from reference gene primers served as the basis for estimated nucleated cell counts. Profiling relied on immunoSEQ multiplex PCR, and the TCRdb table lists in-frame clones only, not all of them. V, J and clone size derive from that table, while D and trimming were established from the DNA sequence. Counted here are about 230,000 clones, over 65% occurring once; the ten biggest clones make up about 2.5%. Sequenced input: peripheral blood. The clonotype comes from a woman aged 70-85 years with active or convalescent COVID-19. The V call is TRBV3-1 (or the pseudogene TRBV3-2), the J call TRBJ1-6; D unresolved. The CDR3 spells CASSQDSLPPLHF. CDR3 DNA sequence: TGTGCCAGCAGCCAAGATAGCTTACCACCCCTCCACTTT.